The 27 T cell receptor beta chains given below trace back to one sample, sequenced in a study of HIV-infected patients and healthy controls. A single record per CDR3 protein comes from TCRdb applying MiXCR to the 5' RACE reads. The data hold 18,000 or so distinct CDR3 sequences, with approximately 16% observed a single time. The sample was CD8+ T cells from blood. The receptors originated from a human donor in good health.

CDR3 region: CASTTNRASGYTDTQYF. The CDR3 region has the DNA TGTGCCAGCACCACCAACCGGGCTAGCGGCTACACAGATACGCAGTATTTT. The chain couples TRBV28 to TRBJ2-3; 7 bases match TRBD2. This CDR3 spans 17 amino acids. J lost 2 bases, V lost 7 bases, and 15 bases had no gene match. Germline-derived CDR1 and CDR2 are MDHEN and SYDVKM.

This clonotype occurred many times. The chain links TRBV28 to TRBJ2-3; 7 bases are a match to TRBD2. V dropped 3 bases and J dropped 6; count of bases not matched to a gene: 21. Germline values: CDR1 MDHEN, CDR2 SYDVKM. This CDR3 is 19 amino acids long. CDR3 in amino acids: CASSFPLTETSQGSDTQYF. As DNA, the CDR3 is TGTGCCAGCAGTTTTCCCCTTACCGAGACTAGCCAGGGATCTGATACGCAGTATTTT.

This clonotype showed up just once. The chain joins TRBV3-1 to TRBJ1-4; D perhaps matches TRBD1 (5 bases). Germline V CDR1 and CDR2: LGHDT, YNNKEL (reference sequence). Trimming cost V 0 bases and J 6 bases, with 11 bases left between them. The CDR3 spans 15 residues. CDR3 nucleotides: TGTGCCAGCAGCCAAGAGGGGCAGTCTTATGAAAAACTGTTTTTT. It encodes CASSQEGQSYEKLFF.

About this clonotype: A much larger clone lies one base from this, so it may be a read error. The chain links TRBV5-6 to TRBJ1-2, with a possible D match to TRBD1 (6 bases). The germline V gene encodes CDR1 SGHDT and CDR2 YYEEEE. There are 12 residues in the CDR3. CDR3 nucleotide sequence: TGTGACAGCAGCTACGGGACAAAGAGCTACACCTTC. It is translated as CDSSYGTKSYTF.

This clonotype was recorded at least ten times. The CDR3 nucleotides are TGTGCCAGCAGTTACTCGAGGGACACTGAAGCTTTCTTT. Translated: CASSYSRDTEAFF. The J gene is TRBJ1-1, the V gene TRBV6-2 or TRBV6-3, with no clear D. The CDR3 contains 13 residues. Trimming left V 0 bases short and J 3 bases short, with 5 bases between. Looked up from germline, CDR1 is MNHEY and CDR2 is SVGEGT.

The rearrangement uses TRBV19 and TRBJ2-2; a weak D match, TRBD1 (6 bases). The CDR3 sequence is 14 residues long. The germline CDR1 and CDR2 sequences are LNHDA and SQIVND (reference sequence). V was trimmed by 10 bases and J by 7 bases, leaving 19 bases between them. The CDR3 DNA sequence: TGTGCCACTTTCGCGGTGGGGGCAGGCGGGGAGCTGTTTTTT. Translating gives CATFAVGAGGELFF.

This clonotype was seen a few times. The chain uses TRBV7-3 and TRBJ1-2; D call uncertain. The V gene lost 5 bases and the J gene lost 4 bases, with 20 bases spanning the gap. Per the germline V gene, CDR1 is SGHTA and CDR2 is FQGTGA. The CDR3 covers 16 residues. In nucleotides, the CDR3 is TGTGCCAGCAGCCGAGGCCGAGGCTTTTCATTCTATGGCTACACCTTC. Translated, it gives CASSRGRGFSFYGYTF.

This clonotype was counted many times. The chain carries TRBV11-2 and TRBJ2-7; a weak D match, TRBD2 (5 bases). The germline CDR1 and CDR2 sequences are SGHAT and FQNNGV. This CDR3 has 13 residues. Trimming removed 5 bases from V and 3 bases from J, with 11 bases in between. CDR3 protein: CASSQRRDYEQYF. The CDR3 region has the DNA TGTGCCAGCAGCCAACGCCGGGACTACGAGCAGTACTTC.

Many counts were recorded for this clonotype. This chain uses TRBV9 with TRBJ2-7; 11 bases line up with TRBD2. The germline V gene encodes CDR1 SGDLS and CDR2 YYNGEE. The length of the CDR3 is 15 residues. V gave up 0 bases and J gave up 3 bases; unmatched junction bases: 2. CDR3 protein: CASSVGGTSGYEQYF. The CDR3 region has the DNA TGTGCCAGCAGCGTAGGGGGGACTAGCGGCTACGAGCAGTACTTC.

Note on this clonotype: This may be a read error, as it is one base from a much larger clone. The CDR3 nucleotides read TGTGCCAGCAGCCCATATGGGACAGGGCTCGTCACTGAAGCTTCCTTT. Amino acids: CASSPYGTGLVTEASF. This chain connects TRBV11-3 to TRBJ1-1; 9 bases line up with TRBD1. CDR3 length: 16 amino acids. Per germline, CDR1 SGHNT and CDR2 YENEEA.

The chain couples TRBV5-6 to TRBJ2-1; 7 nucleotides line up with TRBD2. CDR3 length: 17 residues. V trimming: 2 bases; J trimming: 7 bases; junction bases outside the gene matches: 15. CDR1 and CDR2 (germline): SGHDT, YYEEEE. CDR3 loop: CASSFGPGLRERNEQFF. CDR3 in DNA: TGTGCCAGCAGCTTTGGACCCGGATTGCGGGAGCGGAATGAGCAGTTCTTC.

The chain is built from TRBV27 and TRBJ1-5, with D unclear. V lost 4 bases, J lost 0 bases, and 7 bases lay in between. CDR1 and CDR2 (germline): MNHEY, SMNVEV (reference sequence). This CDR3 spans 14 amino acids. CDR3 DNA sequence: TGTGCCAGCAGTTCGTTATATAGCAATCAGCCCCAGCATTTT. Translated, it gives CASSSLYSNQPQHF.

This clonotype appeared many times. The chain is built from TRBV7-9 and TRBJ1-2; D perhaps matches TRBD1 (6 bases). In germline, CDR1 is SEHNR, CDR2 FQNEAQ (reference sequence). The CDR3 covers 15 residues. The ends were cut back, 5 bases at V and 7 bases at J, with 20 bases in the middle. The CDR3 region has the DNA TGTGCCAGCAGCGAAGTCCAGACAGGTTTTTTTGGCTACACCTTC. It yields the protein CASSEVQTGFFGYTF.

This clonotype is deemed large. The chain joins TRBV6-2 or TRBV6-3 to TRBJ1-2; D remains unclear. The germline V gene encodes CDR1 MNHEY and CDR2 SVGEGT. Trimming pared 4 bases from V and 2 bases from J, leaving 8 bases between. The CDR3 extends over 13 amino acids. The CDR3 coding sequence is TGTGCCAGCAGTTTCTACCCCAACTATGGCTACACCTTC. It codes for CASSFYPNYGYTF.

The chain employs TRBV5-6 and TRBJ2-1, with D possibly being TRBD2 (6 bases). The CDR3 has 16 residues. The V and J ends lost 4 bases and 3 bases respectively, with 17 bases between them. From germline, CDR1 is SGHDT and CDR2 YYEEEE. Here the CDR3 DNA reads TGTGCCAGCAGCCCTGGGTACGGGAGTAGCTACAATGAGCAGTTCTTC. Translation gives CASSPGYGSSYNEQFF.

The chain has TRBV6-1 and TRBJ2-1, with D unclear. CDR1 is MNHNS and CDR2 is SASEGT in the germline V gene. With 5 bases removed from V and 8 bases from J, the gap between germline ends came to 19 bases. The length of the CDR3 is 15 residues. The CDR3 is CASSSEGRHWDEQFF. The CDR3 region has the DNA TGTGCCAGCAGTTCCGAAGGACGGCATTGGGATGAGCAGTTCTTC.

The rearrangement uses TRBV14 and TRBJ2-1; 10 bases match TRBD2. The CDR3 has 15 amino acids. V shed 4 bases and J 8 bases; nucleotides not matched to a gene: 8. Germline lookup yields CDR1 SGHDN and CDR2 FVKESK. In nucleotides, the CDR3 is TGTGCCAGCAGCCGGAGCGGGGGGGCCTGGGATGAGCAGTTCTTC. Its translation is CASSRSGGAWDEQFF.

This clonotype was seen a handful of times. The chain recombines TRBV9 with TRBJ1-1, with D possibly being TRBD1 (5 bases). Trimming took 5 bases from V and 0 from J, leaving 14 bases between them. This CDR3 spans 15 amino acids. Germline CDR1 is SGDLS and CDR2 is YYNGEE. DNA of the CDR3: TGTGCCAGCAGTGTCGTGGAGGGGATGAACACTGAAGCTTTCTTT. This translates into CASSVVEGMNTEAFF.

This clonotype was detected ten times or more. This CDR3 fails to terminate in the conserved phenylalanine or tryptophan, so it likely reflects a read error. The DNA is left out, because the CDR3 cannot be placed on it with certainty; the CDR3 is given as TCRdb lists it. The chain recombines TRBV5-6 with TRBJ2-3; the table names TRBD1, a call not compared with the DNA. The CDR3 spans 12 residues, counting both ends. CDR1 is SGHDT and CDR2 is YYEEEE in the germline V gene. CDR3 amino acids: CAKRRREDKGRT.

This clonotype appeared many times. CDR3 coding DNA: TGTGCCAGCTCCAAGGGGGCCTTAAGCACTGAAGCTTTCTTT. It is translated as CASSKGALSTEAFF. The chain is built from TRBV12-3 or TRBV12-4 and TRBJ1-1; 7 bases agree with TRBD1. This CDR3 contains 14 residues. With V trimmed by 8 bases and J by 4 bases, 10 bases remained unmatched.

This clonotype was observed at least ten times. The CDR3 region is CASSLASPQGDTEAFF. The CDR3 DNA reads as TGTGCCAGCAGCTTAGCGAGTCCCCAGGGAGACACTGAAGCTTTCTTT. The genes are TRBV13 and TRBJ1-1, with a possible D match to TRBD1 (5 bases). V lost 1 base, J lost 3 bases, and 15 bases lay in between. The CDR3 has 16 residues. Germline V gene sequence: CDR1 PRHDT, CDR2 FYEKMQ (reference sequence).

The DNA for the CDR3 is TGTGCCAGCAACCCAGGGGGTGACACTGAAGCTTTCTTT. This sequence encodes CASNPGGDTEAFF. The chain combines TRBV4-2 with TRBJ1-1; 7 nucleotides agree with TRBD1. CDR3 length equals 13 residues. The V segment lost 7 bases and the J segment 3 bases; nucleotides outside the gene matches: 5. Per germline, CDR1 LGHNA and CDR2 YNFKEQ.

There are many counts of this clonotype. CDR3 loop: CSASRETGRLLEHTQYF. The CDR3 DNA sequence: TGCAGTGCTAGCCGGGAGACAGGTCGACTACTCGAACATACGCAGTATTTT. The V gene is TRBV20-1, the J gene TRBJ2-3, with D perhaps matching TRBD1 or TRBD2 (6 bases each). The V end was cut by 3 bases, the J end by 7 bases, with 26 bases between. Per germline, CDR1 DFQATT and CDR2 SNEGSKA (reference sequence). CDR3 length equals 17 residues.

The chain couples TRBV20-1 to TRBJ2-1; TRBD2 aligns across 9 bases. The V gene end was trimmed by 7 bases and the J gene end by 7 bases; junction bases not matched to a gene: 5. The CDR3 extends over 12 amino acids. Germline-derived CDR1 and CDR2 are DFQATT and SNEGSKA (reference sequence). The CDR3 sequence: CSGRLADNEQFF. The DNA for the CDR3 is TGCAGTGGCAGACTAGCGGATAATGAGCAGTTCTTC.

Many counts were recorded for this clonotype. CDR3 nucleotide sequence: TGTGCCAGCAGCTTAGAGGGCATGAACACCGGGGAGCTGTTTTTT. It is translated as CASSLEGMNTGELFF. V is TRBV7-2 and J is TRBJ2-2; unclear D gene. The CDR3 runs to 15 residues. Germline-derived CDR1 and CDR2 are SGHTA and FQGNSA. The V end was cut by 1 base, the J end by 1 base, with 7 bases between.

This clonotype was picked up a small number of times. The CDR3 bases are TGTGCCAGCAGTTCCCCCCTAGCGCACTACGAGCAGTACTTC. It encodes CASSSPLAHYEQYF. The J gene is TRBJ2-7, the V gene TRBV27, with a weak D call TRBD2 (6 bases). In germline, CDR1 is MNHEY, CDR2 SMNVEV (reference sequence). The length of the CDR3 is 14 residues. The V end lost 4 bases, the J end lost 3 bases, and 13 bases lay between the germline ends.

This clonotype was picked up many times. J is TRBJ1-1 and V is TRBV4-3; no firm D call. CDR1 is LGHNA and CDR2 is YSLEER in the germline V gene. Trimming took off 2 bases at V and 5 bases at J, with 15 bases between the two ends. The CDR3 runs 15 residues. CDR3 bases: TGCGCCAGCAGCCAAAATGCCGACTCGGGAACTGAAGCTTTCTTT. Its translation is CASSQNADSGTEAFF.